This T cell receptor (beta chain) was found in a study of T cell changes during pregnancy in multiple sclerosis. The assay was immunoSEQ multiplex PCR, and TCRdb's table has in-frame clones only and misses some. The sample lists approximately 70,000 clones; 92% were seen once. Trimming removed 4 bases from V and 3 bases from J; junction bases left unmatched: 4. The CDR3 is 15 amino acids. Germline V lookup: CDR1 WSHSY, CDR2 SAAADI. The clonotype originates from a female donor in good health, enrolled as a control in a pregnancy study. The sample in question was peripheral blood, obtained in the second trimester of pregnancy. V usage is TRBV10-2 and J usage is TRBJ1-5, with TRBD1 matching 9 bases. The CDR3 DNA is TGCGCCAGCAGTGCGGGACAGGGCCTCAATCAGCCCCAGCATTTT. Protein product: CASSAGQGLNQPQHF.